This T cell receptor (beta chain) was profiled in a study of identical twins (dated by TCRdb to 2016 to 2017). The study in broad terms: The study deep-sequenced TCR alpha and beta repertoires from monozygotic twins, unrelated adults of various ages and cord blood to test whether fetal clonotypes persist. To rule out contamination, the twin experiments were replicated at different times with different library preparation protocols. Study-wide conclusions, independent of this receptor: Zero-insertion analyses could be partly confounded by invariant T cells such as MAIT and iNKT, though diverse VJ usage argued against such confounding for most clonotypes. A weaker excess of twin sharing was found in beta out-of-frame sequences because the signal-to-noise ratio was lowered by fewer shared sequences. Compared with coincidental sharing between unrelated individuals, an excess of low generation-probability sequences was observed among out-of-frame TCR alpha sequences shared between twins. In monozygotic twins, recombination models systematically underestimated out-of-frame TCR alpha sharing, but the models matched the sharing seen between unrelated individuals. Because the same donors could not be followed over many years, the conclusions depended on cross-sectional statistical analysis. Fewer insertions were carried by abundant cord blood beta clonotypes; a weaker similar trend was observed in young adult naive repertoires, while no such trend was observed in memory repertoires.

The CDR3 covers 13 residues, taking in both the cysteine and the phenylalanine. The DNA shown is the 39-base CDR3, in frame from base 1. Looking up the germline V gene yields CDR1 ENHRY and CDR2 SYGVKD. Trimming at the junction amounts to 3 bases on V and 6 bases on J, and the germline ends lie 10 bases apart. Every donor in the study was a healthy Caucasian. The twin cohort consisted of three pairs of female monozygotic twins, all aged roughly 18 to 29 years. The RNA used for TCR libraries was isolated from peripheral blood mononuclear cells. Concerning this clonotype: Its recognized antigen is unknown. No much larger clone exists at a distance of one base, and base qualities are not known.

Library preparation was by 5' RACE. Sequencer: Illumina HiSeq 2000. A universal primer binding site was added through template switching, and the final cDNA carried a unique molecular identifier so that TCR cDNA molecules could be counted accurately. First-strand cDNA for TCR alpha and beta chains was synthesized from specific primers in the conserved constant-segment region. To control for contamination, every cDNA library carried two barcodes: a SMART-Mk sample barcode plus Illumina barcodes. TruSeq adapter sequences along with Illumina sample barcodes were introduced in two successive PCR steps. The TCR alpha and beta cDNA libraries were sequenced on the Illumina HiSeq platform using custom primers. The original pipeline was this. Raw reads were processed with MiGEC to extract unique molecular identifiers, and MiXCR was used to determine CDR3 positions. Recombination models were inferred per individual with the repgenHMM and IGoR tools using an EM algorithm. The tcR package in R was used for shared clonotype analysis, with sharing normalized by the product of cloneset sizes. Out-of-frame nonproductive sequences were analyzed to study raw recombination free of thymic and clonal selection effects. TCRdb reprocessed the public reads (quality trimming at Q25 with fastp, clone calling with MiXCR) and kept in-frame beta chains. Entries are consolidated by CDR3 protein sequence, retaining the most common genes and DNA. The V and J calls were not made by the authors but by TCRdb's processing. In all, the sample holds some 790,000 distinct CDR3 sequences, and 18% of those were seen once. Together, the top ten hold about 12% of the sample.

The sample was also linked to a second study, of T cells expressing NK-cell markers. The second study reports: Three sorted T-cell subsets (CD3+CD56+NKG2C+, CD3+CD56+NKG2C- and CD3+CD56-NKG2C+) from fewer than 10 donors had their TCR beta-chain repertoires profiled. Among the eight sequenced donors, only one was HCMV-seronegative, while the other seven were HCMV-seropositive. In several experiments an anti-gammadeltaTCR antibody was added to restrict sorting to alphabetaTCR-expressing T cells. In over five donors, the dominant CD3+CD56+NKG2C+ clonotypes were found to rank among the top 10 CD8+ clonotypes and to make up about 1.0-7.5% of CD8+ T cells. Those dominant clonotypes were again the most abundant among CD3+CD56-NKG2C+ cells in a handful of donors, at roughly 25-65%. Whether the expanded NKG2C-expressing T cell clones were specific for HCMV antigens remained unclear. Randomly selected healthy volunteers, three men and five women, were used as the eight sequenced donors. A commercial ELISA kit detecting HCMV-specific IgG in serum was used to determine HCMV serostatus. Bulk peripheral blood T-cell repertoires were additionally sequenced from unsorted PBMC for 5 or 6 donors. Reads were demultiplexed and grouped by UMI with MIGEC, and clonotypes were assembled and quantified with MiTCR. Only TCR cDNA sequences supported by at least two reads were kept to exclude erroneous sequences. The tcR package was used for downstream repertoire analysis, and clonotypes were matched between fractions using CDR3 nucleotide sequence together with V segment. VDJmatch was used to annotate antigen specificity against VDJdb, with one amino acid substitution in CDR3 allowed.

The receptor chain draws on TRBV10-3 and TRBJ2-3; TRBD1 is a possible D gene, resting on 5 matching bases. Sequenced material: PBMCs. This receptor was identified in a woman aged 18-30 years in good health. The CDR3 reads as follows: CAISDLGADTQYF. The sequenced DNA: TGTGCCATCAGTGATCTAGGGGCCGATACGCAGTATTTT.